This T cell receptor (beta chain) was identified in a study of blood T cell repertoires in COVID-19. Turning to the study itself: Nucleic acid was either cDNA or gDNA, and it came from T cells, B-cell-depleted T cells, or PBMCs.

CDR3 length: 12 amino acids. CDR1 LGHDT and CDR2 YNNKEL come from the germline V gene (reference sequence). V was shortened by 4 bases and J by 8 bases, with 11 bases between the two germline ends. Profiled with immunoSEQ multiplex PCR; TCRdb holds only in-frame clones, not every one. Of 70,000 to 90,000 clones in the sample, about 82% were seen once. The source of this sequence is a woman aged 60 to 75 with acute or convalescent COVID-19. The sample was peripheral blood. The chain links TRBV3-1 (or the pseudogene TRBV3-2) to TRBJ1-1; D unclear. CDR3: CASSLGWAEAFF. The CDR3, as DNA: TGTGCCAGCAGCCTTGGGTGGGCAGAAGCTTTCTTT.